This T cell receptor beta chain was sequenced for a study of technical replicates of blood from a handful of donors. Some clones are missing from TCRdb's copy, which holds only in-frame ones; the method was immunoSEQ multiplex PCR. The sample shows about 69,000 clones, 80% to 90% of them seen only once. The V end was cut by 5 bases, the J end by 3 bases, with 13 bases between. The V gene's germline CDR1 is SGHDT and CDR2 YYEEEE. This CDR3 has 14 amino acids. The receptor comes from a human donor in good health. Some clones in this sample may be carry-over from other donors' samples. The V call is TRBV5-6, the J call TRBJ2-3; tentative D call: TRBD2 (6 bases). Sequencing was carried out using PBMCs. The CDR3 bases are TGTGCCAGCAGTAAGTGGGCGGGGACAGATACGCAGTATTTT. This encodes CASSKWAGTDTQYF. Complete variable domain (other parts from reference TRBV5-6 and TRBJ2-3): DAGVTQSPTHLIKTRGQQVTLRCSPKSGHDTVSWYQQALGQGPQFIFQYYEEEERQRGNFPDRFSGHQFPNYSSELNVNALLLGDSALYLCASSKWAGTDTQYFGPGTRLTVL.